Detailed here is one TCR beta chain. The read comes to an end 3 residues before the CDR3 does, leaving the germline J gene to fill in the end. Generated by immunoSEQ multiplex PCR, the TCRdb table keeps only in-frame clones and is missing some. This sample's table reports 40,000 to 45,000 clones. The sample comes from a study of T cells in women clearing cervical HPV infection. On the study more broadly: Donors had HPV16-related CIN3 or worse; 2 had invasive cancer.

This CDR3 has 14 amino acids. CDR1 is ENHRY and CDR2 is SYGVKD in the germline V gene. With 9 bases removed from V and 3 bases from J, the gap between germline ends came to 14 bases. This clonotype was sampled from a woman aged 18 to 75 with a cervical HPV16 infection that either progressed to CIN3+ or cleared (not recorded which). This chain links TRBV10-3 with TRBJ2-2, with D unresolved. Material for sequencing was blood buffy coat. Incomplete CDR3 DNA: TGTGCCATTCCCGTGGGTAGCTACACCGGGGAG. This translates into CAIPVGSYTGE. The entire CDR3 protein is CAIPVGSYTGELFF.